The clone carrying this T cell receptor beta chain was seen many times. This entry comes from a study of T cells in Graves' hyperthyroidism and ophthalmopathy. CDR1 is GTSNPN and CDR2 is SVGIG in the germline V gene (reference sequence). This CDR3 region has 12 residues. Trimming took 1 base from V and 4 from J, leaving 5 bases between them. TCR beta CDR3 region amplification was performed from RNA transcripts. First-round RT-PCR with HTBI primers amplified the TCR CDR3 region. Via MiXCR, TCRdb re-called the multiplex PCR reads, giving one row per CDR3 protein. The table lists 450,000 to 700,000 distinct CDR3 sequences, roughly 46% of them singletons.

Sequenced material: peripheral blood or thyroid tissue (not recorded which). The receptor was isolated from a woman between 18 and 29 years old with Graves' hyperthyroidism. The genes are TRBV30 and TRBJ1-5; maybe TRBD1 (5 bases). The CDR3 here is CAWSEGNQPQHF. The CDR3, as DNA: TGTGCCTGGAGTGAGGGGAATCAGCCCCAGCATTTT.